What follows describes a single T cell receptor (beta chain). The source of the sample is a study of PD-L1 blockade in urothelial cancer. Study background: Analysis of blood occurred 3 weeks (second dose) and 6 weeks after treatment start. Researchers found blood samples held a median of roughly 140,000 T cells.

In germline, CDR1 is SGHVS, CDR2 FQNEAQ. The V segment lost 5 bases and the J segment 2 bases; nucleotides outside the gene matches: 4. There are 15 residues in the CDR3. Generated by immunoSEQ multiplex PCR, the TCRdb table keeps only in-frame clones and is missing some. The data contain around 120,000 clones, 70% to 85% of them seen just once; the ten biggest clones take up roughly 2.2%. This sample comprised PBMCs, obtained around atezolizumab (anti-PD-L1) treatment. This chain connects TRBV7-8 to TRBJ2-7; 12 bases match TRBD2. The clonotype comes from a man between 50 and 59 years old with urothelial cancer. CDR3 sequence reads: CASSRGLAGPYEQYF. The CDR3 nucleotides are TGTGCCAGCAGCCGTGGACTAGCGGGACCCTACGAGCAGTACTTC.